This T cell receptor (beta chain) was retrieved from a study of T-cell reconstitution after alpha-beta-depleted transplantation in children (dated by TCRdb to the mid-2010s). For the wider study: T-cell immune reconstitution after TCRalphabeta/CD19-depleted allogeneic hematopoietic cell transplantation in children was quantitatively tracked in the study by means of TCR repertoire profiling. Summary of the overall study and its limitations: The apparently early alphabetaT-cell count recovery about two months after transplant was reportedly dependent on only several hundred rapidly expanded clones derived from non-depleted graft cells. In some patients, high TCRbeta diversity at day 60 was attributed to recipient T cells and intrathymic progenitors that had survived conditioning. Over the following months the frequencies of hyperexpanded clones went down, and after one year T-cell counts and TCRbeta diversity were mostly credited to newly produced T cells.

Receptors were amplified or captured by PCR. Sequencing used an Illumina HiSeq 2500. To normalize quantification of the TCRbeta repertoire, the TCR libraries were built with molecular barcoding that relied on unique molecular identifiers. TCRdb applied fastp at Q25 and MiXCR to the public reads, then kept only in-frame beta chains. Rows merge per CDR3 protein into single entries with the most common DNA and genes. This sample lists roughly 120,000 distinct CDR3 sequences; approximately 22% were detected once. The ten largest clones add up to 8% to 11% of the sample. Taken with the paper, the label for treatment or condition translates to: allogeneic hematopoietic cell transplantation with graft depleted of TCRalphabeta T cells and CD19 B cells. The children who served as transplant recipients had been given grafts of TCRalphabeta/CD19-depleted allogeneic hematopoietic cells. This clonotype was counted at least ten times. Its antigen target is currently unknown. No base quality information exists; no much larger clone differs at one position.

V sheds 3 bases and J sheds 3 bases, leaving 9 bases between their ends. Inclusive of the bounding cysteine and phenylalanine, the CDR3 is 13 residues long. This entry keeps only the CDR3 DNA: 39 bases, framed from base 1. CDR1 is given as MDHEN and CDR2 as SYDVKM, both from the germline V gene. The sequence is built from TRBV28 and TRBJ2-7, with the D gene call left open. The sequence came from a male patient aged 2 to 9 who had a stem cell transplant for chronic granulomatous disease, so the T cells may come from the graft donor. The sequences come from PBMCs, mostly from graft donor cells, collected 180 days after TCRalphabeta/CD19-depleted stem cell transplant. The CDR3 is CASSFDWGYEQYF. The sequence in DNA is TGTGCCAGCAGTTTCGACTGGGGCTACGAGCAGTACTTC.